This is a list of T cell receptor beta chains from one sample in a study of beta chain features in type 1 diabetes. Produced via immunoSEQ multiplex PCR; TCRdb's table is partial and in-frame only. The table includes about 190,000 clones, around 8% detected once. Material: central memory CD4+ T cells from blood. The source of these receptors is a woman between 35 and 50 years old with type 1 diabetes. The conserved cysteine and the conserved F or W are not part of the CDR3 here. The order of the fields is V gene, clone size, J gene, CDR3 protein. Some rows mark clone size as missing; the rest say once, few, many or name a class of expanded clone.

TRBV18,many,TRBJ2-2,ASSPLHGQGGTGELF
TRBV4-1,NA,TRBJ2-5,ASSQDQDGGIQETQY
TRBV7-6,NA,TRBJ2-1,ASSLARSYNEQF
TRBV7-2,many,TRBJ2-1,ASSLVGTGGHEQF
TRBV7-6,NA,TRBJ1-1,ASSPQEGNTEAF
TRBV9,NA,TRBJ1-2,ASSVGHRATRGYT
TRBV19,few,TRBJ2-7,ASRTTSSYEQY
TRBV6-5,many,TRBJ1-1,ASSLTGGADTEAF
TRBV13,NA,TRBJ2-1,ASSIQGTSHYNEQF
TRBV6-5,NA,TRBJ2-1,ASSPGRDNEQF
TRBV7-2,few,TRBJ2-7,ASSPSTGYEQY
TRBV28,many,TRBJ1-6,ASSLIGDNSPLH
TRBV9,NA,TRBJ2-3,ASSVSPGSNADTQY
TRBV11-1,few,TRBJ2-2,ASTAGLQITGELF
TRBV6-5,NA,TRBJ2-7,ASTPRASGSEQY
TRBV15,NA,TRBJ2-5,ATSRSQGLETQY
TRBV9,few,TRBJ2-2,ASSAYRGGGTGELF
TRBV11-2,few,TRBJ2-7,ASRYRGQTGLAGDNEQY
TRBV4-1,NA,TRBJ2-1,ASSQVVAGEYEQF
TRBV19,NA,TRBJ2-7,ASRFREGYEQY